Sequencing of this T cell receptor (beta chain) was carried out in a study of response to subunit inactivated influenza vaccine. This clonotype was seen only a few times. Trimming stripped 8 bases from V and 3 bases from J, with 15 bases between. This CDR3 comprises 13 residues. In germline, CDR1 is DFQATT, CDR2 SNEGSKA (reference sequence). TCRdb re-called the RT-PCR reads with MiXCR, one entry per CDR3 protein. The table shows hundreds of thousands of distinct CDR3 sequences, with under 15% occurring only once. This specimen consisted of PBMCs from blood, obtained about 40 days after vaccination. The J gene is TRBJ2-3, the V gene TRBV20-1; D is unresolved. This receptor was obtained from a man aged 45-65 years who received an inactivated influenza vaccine. DNA for the CDR3: TGCAGTCCGACGTGGGCGGCAACAGATACGCAGTATTTT. It encodes CSPTWAATDTQYF.